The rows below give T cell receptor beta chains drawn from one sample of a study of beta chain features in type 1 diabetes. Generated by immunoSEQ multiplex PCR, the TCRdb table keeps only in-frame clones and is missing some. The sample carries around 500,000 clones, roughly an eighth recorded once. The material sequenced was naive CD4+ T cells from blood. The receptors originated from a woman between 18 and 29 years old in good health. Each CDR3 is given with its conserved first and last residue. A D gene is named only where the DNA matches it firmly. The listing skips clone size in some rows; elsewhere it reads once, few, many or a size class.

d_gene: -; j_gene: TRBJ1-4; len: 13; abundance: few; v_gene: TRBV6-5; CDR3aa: CASSPPANEKLFF; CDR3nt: TGTGCCAGCAGCCCACCGGCTAATGAAAAACTGTTTTTT
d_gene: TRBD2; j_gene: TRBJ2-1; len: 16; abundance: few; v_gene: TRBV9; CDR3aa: CASSVDPSGTYNEQFF; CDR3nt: TGTGCCAGCAGCGTAGACCCTAGCGGTACCTACAATGAGCAGTTCTTC
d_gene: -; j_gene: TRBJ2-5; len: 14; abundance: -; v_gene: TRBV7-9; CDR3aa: CASSLVDVMETQYF; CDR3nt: TGTGCCAGCAGCTTAGTCGACGTTATGGAGACCCAGTACTTC
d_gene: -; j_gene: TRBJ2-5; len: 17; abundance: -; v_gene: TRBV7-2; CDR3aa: CASSFPRDIFYQETQYF; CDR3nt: TGTGCCAGCAGCTTCCCCCGAGACATCTTTTACCAAGAGACCCAGTACTTC
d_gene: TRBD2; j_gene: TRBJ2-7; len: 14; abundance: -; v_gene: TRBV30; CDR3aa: CACRLAGASYEQYF; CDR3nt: TGTGCCTGCAGACTAGCGGGAGCTTCCTACGAGCAGTACTTC
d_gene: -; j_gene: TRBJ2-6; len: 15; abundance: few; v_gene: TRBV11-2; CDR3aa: CASSLGLSGANVLTF; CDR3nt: TGTGCCAGCAGCTTAGGACTCTCTGGGGCCAACGTCCTGACTTTC
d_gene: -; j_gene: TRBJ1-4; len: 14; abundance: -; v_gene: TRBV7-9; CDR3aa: CASSLRQANEKLFF; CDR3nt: TGTGCCAGCAGCCTTCGACAGGCTAATGAAAAACTGTTTTTT
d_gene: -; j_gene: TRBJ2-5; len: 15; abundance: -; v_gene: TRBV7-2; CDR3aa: CASSILQGVGETQYF; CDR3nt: TGTGCCAGCAGCATACTACAGGGTGTCGGGGAGACCCAGTACTTC
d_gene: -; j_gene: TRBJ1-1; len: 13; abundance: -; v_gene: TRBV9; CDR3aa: CASSVASNTEAFF; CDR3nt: TGTGCCAGCAGCGTGGCATCGAACACTGAAGCTTTCTTT
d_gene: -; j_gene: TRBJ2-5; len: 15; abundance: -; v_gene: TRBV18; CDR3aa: CASSPGKSGQETQYF; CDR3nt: TGTGCCAGCTCACCAGGGAAAAGTGGCCAAGAGACCCAGTACTTC
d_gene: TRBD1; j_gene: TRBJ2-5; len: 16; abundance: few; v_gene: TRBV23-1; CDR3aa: CASSQWGTGMQETQYF; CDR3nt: TGCGCCAGCAGTCAATGGGGGACAGGAATGCAAGAGACCCAGTACTTC
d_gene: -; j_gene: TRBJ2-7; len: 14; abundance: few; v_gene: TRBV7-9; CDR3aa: CASSLTSGPYEQYF; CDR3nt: TGTGCCAGCAGCTTAACGTCCGGTCCCTACGAGCAGTACTTC
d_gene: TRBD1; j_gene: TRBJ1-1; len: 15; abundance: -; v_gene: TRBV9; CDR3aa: CASSVVPQGEGHAFF; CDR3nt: TGTGCCAGCAGCGTAGTGCCCCAGGGGGAAGGGCATGCTTTCTTT
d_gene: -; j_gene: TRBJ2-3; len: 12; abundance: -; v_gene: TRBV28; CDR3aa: CASKGGTDTQYF; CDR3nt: TGTGCCAGCAAGGGGGGAACAGATACGCAGTATTTT
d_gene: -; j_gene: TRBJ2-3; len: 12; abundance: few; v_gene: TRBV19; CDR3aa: CASSIGTDTQYF; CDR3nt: TGTGCCAGTAGTATTGGGACAGATACGCAGTATTTT
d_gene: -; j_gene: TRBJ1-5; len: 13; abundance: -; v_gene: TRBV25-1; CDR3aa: CASSGTGNQPQHF; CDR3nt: TGTGCCAGCAGTGGGACAGGCAATCAGCCCCAGCATTTT
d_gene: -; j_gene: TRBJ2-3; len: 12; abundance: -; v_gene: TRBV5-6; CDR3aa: CASSSSTDTQYF; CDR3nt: TGTGCCAGCAGCTCCTCCACAGATACGCAGTATTTT
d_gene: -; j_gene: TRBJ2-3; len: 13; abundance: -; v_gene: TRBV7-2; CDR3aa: CASSFGPSDTQYF; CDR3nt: TGTGCCAGCAGCTTTGGTCCCTCAGATACGCAGTATTTT
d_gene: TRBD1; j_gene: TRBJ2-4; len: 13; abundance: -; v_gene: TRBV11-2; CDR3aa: CASSFYRGNIQYF; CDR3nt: TGTGCCAGCAGCTTTTACAGGGGAAACATTCAGTACTTC
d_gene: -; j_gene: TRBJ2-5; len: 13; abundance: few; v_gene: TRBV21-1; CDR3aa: CASLGQPQETQYF; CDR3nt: TGTGCCAGCTTGGGGCAGCCCCAAGAGACCCAGTACTTC
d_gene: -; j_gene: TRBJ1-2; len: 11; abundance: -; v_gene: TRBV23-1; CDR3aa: CASCYLYGYTF; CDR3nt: TGCGCCAGCTGCTACCTCTATGGCTACACCTTC
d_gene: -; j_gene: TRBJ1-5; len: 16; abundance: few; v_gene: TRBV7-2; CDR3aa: CASSPALGRVRQPQHF; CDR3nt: TGTGCCAGCAGCCCCGCATTGGGGAGGGTTCGTCAGCCCCAGCATTTT
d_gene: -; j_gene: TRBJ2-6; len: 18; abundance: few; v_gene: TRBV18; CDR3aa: CASSPPYREGSGANVLTF; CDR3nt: TGTGCCAGCTCACCACCGTACAGGGAGGGCTCTGGGGCCAACGTCCTGACTTTC
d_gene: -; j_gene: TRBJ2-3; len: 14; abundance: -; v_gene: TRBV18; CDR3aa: CASSPRSVTDTQYF; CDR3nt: TGTGCCAGCTCACCACGAAGTGTTACTGATACGCAGTATTTT
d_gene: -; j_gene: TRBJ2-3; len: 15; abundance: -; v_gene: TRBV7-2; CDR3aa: CASSQQGIPTDTQYF; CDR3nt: TGTGCCAGCAGTCAACAGGGCATCCCCACAGATACGCAGTATTTT
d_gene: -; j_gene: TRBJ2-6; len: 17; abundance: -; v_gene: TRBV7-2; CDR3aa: CASSLSPSGYGANVLTF; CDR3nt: TGTGCCAGCAGCTTGTCCCCTTCGGGGTATGGGGCCAACGTCCTGACTTTC
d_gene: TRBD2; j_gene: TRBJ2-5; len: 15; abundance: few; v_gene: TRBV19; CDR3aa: CASSNPGTSGETQYF; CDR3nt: TGTGCCAGTAGTAATCCCGGGACTAGCGGCGAGACCCAGTACTTC
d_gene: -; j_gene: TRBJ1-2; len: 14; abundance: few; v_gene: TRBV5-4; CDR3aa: CASSSQKGDYGYTF; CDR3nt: TGTGCCAGCAGCTCACAGAAGGGGGACTATGGCTACACCTTC
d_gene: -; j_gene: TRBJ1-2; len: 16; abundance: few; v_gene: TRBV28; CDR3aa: CASSLSGGQGNYGYTF; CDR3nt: TGTGCCAGCAGTTTAAGTGGTGGCCAGGGCAACTATGGCTACACCTTC
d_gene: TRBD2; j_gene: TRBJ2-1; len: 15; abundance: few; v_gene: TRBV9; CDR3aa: CASSVSGSSYNEQFF; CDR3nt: TGTGCCAGCAGCGTAAGCGGGAGCTCCTACAATGAGCAGTTCTTC
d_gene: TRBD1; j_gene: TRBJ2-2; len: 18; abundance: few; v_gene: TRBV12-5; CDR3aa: CASGLGTWDSTNTGELFF; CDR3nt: TGTGCTAGTGGTTTGGGAACCTGGGACAGCACGAACACCGGGGAGCTGTTTTTT
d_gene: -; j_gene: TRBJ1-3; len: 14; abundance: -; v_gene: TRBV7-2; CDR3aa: CASSLDLGLDTIYF; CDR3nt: TGTGCCAGCAGCTTAGATCTGGGTTTGGACACCATATATTTT
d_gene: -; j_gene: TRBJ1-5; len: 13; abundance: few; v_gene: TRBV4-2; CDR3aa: CASSPGRNQPQHF; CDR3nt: TGTGCCAGCAGCCCTGGCCGCAATCAGCCCCAGCATTTT
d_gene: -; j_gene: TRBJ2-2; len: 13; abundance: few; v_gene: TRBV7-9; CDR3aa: CASSLITSGELFF; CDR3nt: TGTGCCAGCAGCTTAATTACTTCCGGGGAGCTGTTTTTT
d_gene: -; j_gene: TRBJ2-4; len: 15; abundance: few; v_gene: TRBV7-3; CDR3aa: CASSSQGGGLNIQYF; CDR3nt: TGTGCCAGCAGCTCGCAGGGTGGAGGGCTAAACATTCAGTACTTC
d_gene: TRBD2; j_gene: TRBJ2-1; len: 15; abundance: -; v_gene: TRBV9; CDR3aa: CASRRQRGLFDEQFF; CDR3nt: TGTGCCAGCAGGAGGCAGCGGGGCCTTTTCGATGAGCAGTTCTTC
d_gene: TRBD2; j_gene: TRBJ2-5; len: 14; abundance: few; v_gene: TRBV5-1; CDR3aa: CASSVLAGAETQYF; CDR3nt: TGCGCCAGCAGCGTACTAGCGGGGGCGGAGACCCAGTACTTC
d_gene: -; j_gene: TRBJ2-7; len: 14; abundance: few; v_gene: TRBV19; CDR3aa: CASSSTLQHYEQYF; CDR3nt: TGTGCCAGTAGTTCCACATTACAGCACTACGAGCAGTACTTC
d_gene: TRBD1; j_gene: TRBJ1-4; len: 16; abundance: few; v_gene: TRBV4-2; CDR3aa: CASSLTDRATNEKLFF; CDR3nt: TGTGCCAGCAGCCTAACTGACAGGGCAACTAATGAAAAACTGTTTTTT
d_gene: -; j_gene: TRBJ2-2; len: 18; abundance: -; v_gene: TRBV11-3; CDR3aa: CASSSQGRWTKNTGELFF; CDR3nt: TGTGCCAGCAGCTCACAGGGCAGGTGGACAAAGAACACCGGGGAGCTGTTTTTT
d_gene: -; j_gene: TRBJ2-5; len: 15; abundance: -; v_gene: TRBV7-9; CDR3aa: CASSLDPGPRETQYF; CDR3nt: TGTGCCAGCAGCTTAGACCCGGGGCCGAGGGAGACCCAGTACTTC
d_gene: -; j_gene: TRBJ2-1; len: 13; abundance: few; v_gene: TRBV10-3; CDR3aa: CAISEVSRSEQFF; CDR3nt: TGTGCCATCAGTGAGGTTTCCCGCAGCGAGCAGTTCTTC
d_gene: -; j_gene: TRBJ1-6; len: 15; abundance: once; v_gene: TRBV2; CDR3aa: CASSDLGFQNSPLHF; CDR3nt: TGTGCCAGCAGTGACCTCGGGTTTCAGAATTCACCCCTCCACTTT
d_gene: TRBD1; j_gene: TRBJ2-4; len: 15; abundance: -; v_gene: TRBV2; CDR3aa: CASIGQGLAKNIQYF; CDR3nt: TGTGCCAGCATTGGACAGGGGTTAGCCAAAAACATTCAGTACTTC
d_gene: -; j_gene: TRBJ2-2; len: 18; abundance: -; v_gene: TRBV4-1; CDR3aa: CASSQSPGAHPNTGELFF; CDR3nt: TGCGCCAGCAGCCAATCTCCGGGGGCGCACCCGAACACCGGGGAGCTGTTTTTT
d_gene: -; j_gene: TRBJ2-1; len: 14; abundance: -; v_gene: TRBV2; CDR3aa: CASRTRGLYNEQFF; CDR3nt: TGTGCCAGCCGAACCCGGGGTCTCTACAATGAGCAGTTCTTC
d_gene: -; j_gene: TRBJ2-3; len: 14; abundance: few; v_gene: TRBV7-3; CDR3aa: CASSSRGVTDTQYF; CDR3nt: TGTGCCAGCAGCTCCAGGGGGGTCACAGATACGCAGTATTTT
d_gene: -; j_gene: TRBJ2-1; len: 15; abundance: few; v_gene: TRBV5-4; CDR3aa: CASSSGRGMNNEQFF; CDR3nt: TGTGCCAGCAGCTCGGGCAGGGGCATGAACAATGAGCAGTTCTTC
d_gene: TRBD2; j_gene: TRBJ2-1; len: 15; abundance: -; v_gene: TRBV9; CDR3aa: CASSVVAGYYNEQFF; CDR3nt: TGTGCCAGCAGCGTAGTAGCGGGTTATTACAATGAGCAGTTCTTC
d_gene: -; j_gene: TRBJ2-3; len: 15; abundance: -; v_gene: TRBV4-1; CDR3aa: CASSQEFTSTDTQYF; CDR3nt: TGCGCCAGCAGCCAAGAATTTACATCAACCGATACGCAGTATTTT
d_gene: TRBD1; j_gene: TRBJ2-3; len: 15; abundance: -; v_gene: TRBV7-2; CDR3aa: CASSPKTGSTDTQYF; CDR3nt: TGTGCCAGCAGCCCCAAGACAGGGAGCACAGATACGCAGTATTTT
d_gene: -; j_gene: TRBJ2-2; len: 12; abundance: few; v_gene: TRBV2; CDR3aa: CASSADTGELFF; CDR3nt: TGTGCCAGCAGTGCAGACACCGGGGAGCTGTTTTTT
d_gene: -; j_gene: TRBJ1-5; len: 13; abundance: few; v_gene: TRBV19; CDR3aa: CASDDRIGQPQHF; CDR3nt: TGTGCCAGTGACGACAGGATTGGTCAGCCCCAGCATTTT
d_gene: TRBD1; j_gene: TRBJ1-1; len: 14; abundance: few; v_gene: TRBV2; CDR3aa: CASTWDRGGTEAFF; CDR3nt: TGTGCCAGCACTTGGGACAGGGGGGGCACTGAAGCTTTCTTT
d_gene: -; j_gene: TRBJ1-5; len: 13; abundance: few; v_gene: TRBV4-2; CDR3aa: CASSRGTNQPQHF; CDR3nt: TGTGCCAGCAGCCGCGGGACCAATCAGCCCCAGCATTTT